A single TCR beta chain is shown here with its context. Its specificity is unknown. Researchers ran the PCR with 60 Vbeta and 13 Jbeta primers. Profiled with immunoSEQ multiplex PCR; TCRdb holds only in-frame clones, not every one. The sample consists of 130,000 or so clones, about 80% of them appearing once. The data belong to a study of cytomegalovirus exposure and HLA in healthy donors. The wider study: About 85 million unique TCRs from HLA-typed donors were held in an early release of data. The study, taken as a whole, reports: A previous analysis found most TCR beta V segments productive roughly 90% or roughly 30% of the time. According to the study, 180 or so TCR beta chains were cytomegalovirus-associated.

The CDR3 spans 16 residues. The J segment lost 5 bases and the V segment lost 7 bases, leaving 11 bases of the junction unmatched. Germline V CDR1 and CDR2: MNHEY, SMNVEV (reference sequence). This sequence joins TRBV27 and TRBJ2-1, with TRBD2 matching 10 bases. The sequenced material came from PBMCs. This clonotype was sampled from a woman aged 45 to 65 in good health and CMV-seropositive. CDR3 coding DNA: TGTGCCAGCACTCCATCTAGCGGGAGATTCGACAATGAGCAGTTCTTC. It encodes CASTPSSGRFDNEQFF.